This T cell receptor (beta chain) emerged from a study of T cell responses to AZD1222 COVID-19 vaccine. For the study at large: Both about-4-week and about-12-week second-dose recipients were combined. General study results and limits: Across the whole spike, CD4 TCRs peaked at regions 160-218 and 743-854. Baseline testing showed seropositivity in only six or seven AZD1222 recipients.

Libraries were prepared by immunoSEQ multiplex PCR; TCRdb keeps only in-frame clonotypes and omits some of them. The repertoire holds 95,000 to 150,000 clones, with about nine tenths as singletons. In the case of this clone: Its antigen is not known.

Germline V gene sequence: CDR1 MNHNY, CDR2 SVGAGI (reference sequence). This CDR3 has 15 amino acids. With V trimmed by 5 bases and J by 1 base, 6 bases remained unmatched. The chain has TRBV6-6 and TRBJ2-3; 7 bases agree with TRBD1. This clonotype was sampled from an adult in good health. This sample comprised peripheral blood, obtained on day 0 of AZD1222 vaccination. The chain's CDR3 is CASSLNRGGTDTQYF. The CDR3 nucleotides read TGTGCCAGCAGTCTTAACAGGGGCGGCACAGATACGCAGTATTTT.